This is a list of T cell receptor beta chains from one sample in a study of T cells in Graves' hyperthyroidism and ophthalmopathy. TCRdb called the multiplex PCR reads again in MiXCR, with one record for every CDR3 protein. The data show about 350,000 distinct CDR3 sequences, with approximately 13% seen just once and 20% to 25% held by the top ten. The sample comprised blood. The receptors derive from a woman aged 30 to 39 with Graves' hyperthyroidism. Both conserved end residues are part of each CDR3. The D gene is left open where the match is weak. For some rows the clone size is stated as once, few or many, or as a class when expanded; others skip it.

size	V	D	J	CDR3	DNA
many	TRBV2	.	TRBJ2-1	CASRGMGDHNEQFF	TGTGCCAGCAGGGGGATGGGGGATCACAATGAGCAGTTCTTC
.	TRBV20-1	TRBD2	TRBJ2-3	CSALGLADTQYF	TGCAGTGCTTTGGGACTAGCAGATACGCAGTATTTT
.	TRBV15	.	TRBJ2-5	CATELAPQETQYF	TGTGCCACGGAGTTGGCGCCACAAGAGACCCAGTACTTC
.	TRBV28	.	TRBJ2-2	CASRLNGELFF	TGTGCCAGCAGACTCAATGGAGAGCTGTTTTTT
.	TRBV12-3/TRBV12-4	TRBD1	TRBJ1-1	CASSQGTGEMNTEAFF	TGTGCCAGCAGTCAGGGGACAGGGGAGATGAACACTGAAGCTTTCTTT
.	TRBV19	TRBD1	TRBJ1-1	CASSIQGGAAEAFF	TGTGCCAGTAGTATCCAAGGGGGCGCGGCTGAAGCTTTCTTT
many	TRBV19	.	TRBJ2-1	CASSLQGQNNEQFF	TGTGCCAGTAGTTTACAGGGCCAAAATAATGAGCAGTTCTTC
.	TRBV5-4	.	TRBJ2-5	CASSTRGVFGGIRETQYF	TGTGCCAGCAGTACGCGCGGGGTATTTGGAGGGATTCGAGAGACCCAGTACTTC
.	TRBV6-5	TRBD2	TRBJ2-1	CASELPGLAGGPNNEQFF	TGTGCCAGCGAGCTACCGGGACTAGCGGGAGGGCCGAACAATGAGCAGTTCTTC
many	TRBV6-2/TRBV6-3	.	TRBJ1-6	CASRTRSTLEGSPLHF	TGTGCCAGCCGTACGCGGAGCACACTAGAAGGATCACCCCTCCACTTT
many	TRBV9	.	TRBJ2-6	CASSVDAVPSGANVLTF	TGTGCCAGCAGCGTAGATGCGGTGCCCTCTGGGGCCAACGTCCTGACTTTC
.	TRBV28	.	TRBJ2-7	CASSEKPGTDSYEQYF	TGTGCCAGCAGTGAGAAACCCGGGACCGACTCCTACGAGCAGTACTTC
.	TRBV9	.	TRBJ2-1	CASSGRLDYNEQFF	TGTGCCAGCAGCGGACGACTAGATTACAATGAGCAGTTCTTC
few	TRBV19	.	TRBJ2-3	CASSIADNTQYF	TGTGCCAGTAGTATCGCCGACAATACGCAGTATTTT
many	TRBV12-3/TRBV12-4	TRBD1	TRBJ1-5	CASSPGTEYSNQPQHF	TGTGCCAGCAGTCCGGGGACAGAGTATAGCAATCAGCCCCAGCATTTT
many	TRBV6-1	.	TRBJ1-3	CASRTASGNTIYF	TGTGCCAGTCGGACGGCCTCTGGAAACACCATATATTTT
many	TRBV7-9	.	TRBJ2-7	CASSQSREQYF	TGTGCCAGCAGCCAGAGTCGCGAGCAGTACTTC
.	TRBV28	.	TRBJ2-1	CAGSSRGLPLGNEQFF	TGTGCCGGCAGTTCCCGTGGGCTCCCCCTGGGGAATGAGCAGTTCTTC
.	TRBV6-9	TRBD2	TRBJ2-7	CASSYTERGSYEQYF	TGTGCCAGCAGTTATACAGAGCGGGGTTCCTACGAGCAGTACTTC
many	TRBV12-3/TRBV12-4	.	TRBJ2-7	CASRGGAYEQYF	TGTGCCAGCCGGGGCGGTGCCTACGAGCAGTACTTC
many	TRBV12-3/TRBV12-4	TRBD1	TRBJ2-7	CASIRNPGQGFEQYF	TGTGCCAGCATCCGGAATCCGGGACAGGGTTTCGAGCAGTACTTC
.	TRBV7-2	TRBD2	TRBJ2-1	CASSLAGGTSFNEQFF	TGTGCCAGCAGCTTAGCGGGAGGGACTAGCTTCAATGAGCAGTTCTTC
.	TRBV4-2	TRBD1	TRBJ2-1	CASSQEQGNEQFF	TGTGCCAGCAGCCAAGAACAGGGGAATGAGCAGTTCTTC
few	TRBV20-1	TRBD2	TRBJ2-1	CSAIRGGSAHGEQFF	TGCAGTGCGATCCGGGGGGGTAGCGCTCATGGTGAGCAGTTCTTC
many	TRBV7-2	TRBD2	TRBJ2-3	CASSLRPSGSSTDTQYF	TGTGCCAGCAGCTTACGCCCTAGCGGGAGTAGCACAGATACGCAGTATTTT
few	TRBV4-1	TRBD1	TRBJ2-3	CASSQTDRGTFSDTQYF	TGCGCCAGCAGCCAAACCGACAGGGGGACCTTTTCGGATACGCAGTATTTT
many	TRBV20-1	.	TRBJ2-3	CSATLRHGGDTQYF	TGCAGTGCCACCTTGCGGCACGGGGGAGATACGCAGTATTTT
.	TRBV16	.	TRBJ1-5	CASSWRGEGQPQHF	TGTGCCAGCAGTTGGCGGGGAGAGGGTCAGCCCCAGCATTTT
.	TRBV20-1	TRBD1	TRBJ1-2	CSARPRGRRYGYTF	TGCAGTGCTAGACCCAGGGGGCGCCGGTATGGCTACACCTTC
many	TRBV29-1	.	TRBJ2-7	CSVGGSPYEQYF	TGCAGCGTTGGTGGATCTCCCTACGAGCAGTACTTC
many	TRBV6-1	.	TRBJ2-3	CASSPISTDTQYF	TGTGCCAGCAGTCCCATCAGCACAGATACGCAGTATTTT
many	TRBV27	TRBD1	TRBJ2-1	CASSPPWTGIHEQFF	TGTGCCAGCAGTCCGCCTTGGACAGGGATCCATGAGCAGTTCTTC
.	TRBV10-3	TRBD1	TRBJ2-4	CAISESTRGQGGNIQYF	TGTGCCATCAGTGAGTCGACCAGGGGGCAAGGAGGTAACATTCAGTACTTC
few	TRBV5-7	TRBD1	TRBJ2-5	CASSVRTGRETQYF	TGTGCCAGCAGCGTCCGGACAGGGAGGGAGACCCAGTACTTC
many	TRBV28	TRBD2	TRBJ2-3	CAIASSGPSTDTQYF	TGTGCCATCGCTTCTAGCGGGCCTAGCACAGATACGCAGTATTTT
.	TRBV10-3	.	TRBJ2-1	CAISGNNEQFF	TGTGCCATCTCTGGAAACAATGAGCAGTTCTTC
many	TRBV28	.	TRBJ2-7	CASSLGLVYEQYF	TGTGCCAGCAGTTTAGGGCTAGTTTACGAGCAGTACTTC
many	TRBV27	.	TRBJ2-7	CASSWSGSGSYEQYF	TGTGCCAGCAGTTGGTCCGGGAGCGGCTCCTACGAGCAGTACTTC
few	TRBV7-9	.	TRBJ2-3	CASSVPGGTDTQYF	TGTGCCAGCAGCGTCCCCGGGGGCACAGATACGCAGTATTTT
.	TRBV18	TRBD1	TRBJ1-5	CASSPYSPGTGVYQPQHF	TGTGCCAGCTCACCGTATAGCCCCGGGACAGGGGTTTATCAGCCCCAGCATTTT
few	TRBV6-2/TRBV6-3	TRBD2	TRBJ2-1	CASSRLAGGDEQFF	TGTGCCAGCAGCCGACTAGCGGGAGGTGATGAGCAGTTCTTC
many	TRBV29-1	.	TRBJ1-5	CSVESGLGNQPQHF	TGCAGCGTCGAGTCAGGGCTTGGCAATCAGCCCCAGCATTTT
.	TRBV7-9	TRBD2	TRBJ2-1	CASSLAGTSGEQFF	TGTGCCAGCAGCTTAGCCGGAACTAGCGGAGAGCAGTTCTTC
many	TRBV29-1	TRBD2	TRBJ2-1	CSVGGRALNEQFF	TGCAGCGTTGGCGGGAGGGCCCTGAATGAGCAGTTCTTC
few	TRBV11-2	TRBD2	TRBJ2-1	CASSLGAGGRLDEQFF	TGTGCCAGCAGCTTAGGGGCTGGCGGGAGATTAGATGAGCAGTTCTTC
few	TRBV28	.	TRBJ2-7	CATTAGYEQYF	TGTGCCACCACCGCGGGGTACGAGCAGTACTTC
.	TRBV30	TRBD1	TRBJ1-3	CAWSVQGGSGNTIYF	TGTGCCTGGAGTGTACAGGGGGGCTCTGGAAACACCATATATTTT
.	TRBV20-1	.	TRBJ2-1	CSARDLLSTGNEQFF	TGCAGTGCTAGAGATCTACTATCCACTGGCAATGAGCAGTTCTTC
many	TRBV6-1	.	TRBJ2-7	CASSLTGHPSYEQYF	TGTGCCAGCAGCTTGACAGGTCACCCATCCTACGAGCAGTACTTC